Included here is one TCR beta chain sequence, with context. These data originate in a study of cytomegalovirus exposure and HLA in healthy donors. At the level of the study: For the roughly 370 genotyped donors, over 80% fell within the Caucasian-associated ancestry cluster.

The CDR3 sequence is 16 residues long. The J segment lost 0 bases and the V segment lost 4 bases, leaving 5 bases of the junction unmatched. Germline CDR1 SGHNT, CDR2 YYREEE (reference sequence). The primer mix had 60 Vbeta and 13 Jbeta primers. Assay: immunoSEQ multiplex PCR; the TCRdb copy retains only in-frame clones and omits some. The sample includes around 140,000 clones, 70% to 85% seen only once; the top ten take approximately 1.9%. The rearrangement links TRBV5-4 to TRBJ2-7; 12 positions match TRBD2. The source material was PBMCs. The receptor was derived from a woman aged 40 to 50 in good health and CMV-seronegative. The CDR3 nucleotides are TGTGCCAGCAGCCCAGGACTAGCGGGAAGCTCCTACGAGCAGTACTTC. Amino acid sequence: CASSPGLAGSSYEQYF.